Presented here are 26 T cell receptor beta chains from one specimen sequenced in a study of blood T cell repertoires in COVID-19 (TCRdb year 2020). To prepare the library, the immunoSEQ multiplex PCR assay was applied. As stored in TCRdb, this immuneACCESS dataset retains in-frame rearrangements with V and J assigned. A fraction of the clones does not appear; measured against another copy, unresolved V genes explain less than half of the discrepancy, and the remainder lacks a known reason. The sample records 90,000 to 100,000 clones, approximately 84% of which are singletons. About 18% of the sample comes from the top ten. Sequencing input: peripheral blood. All receptors come from a woman in her sixties with acute or convalescent COVID-19.

The count of this clone is one. The CDR3 loop reads CASSPLAGGSYNEQFF. DNA for the CDR3: TGTGCCAGCAGCCCCCTAGCGGGAGGCTCCTACAATGAGCAGTTCTTC. This rearrangement joins TRBV11-2 to TRBJ2-1; 11 nucleotides agree with TRBD2. CDR3 length: 16 amino acids. Unmatched junction bases numbered 3, after V lost 5 bases and J lost 0 bases. Per germline, CDR1 SGHAT and CDR2 FQNNGV.

The chain joins TRBV6-5 to TRBJ2-7, with D tentatively TRBD1 (5 bases). This CDR3 spans 15 amino acids. V lost 2 bases and J 1 base, leaving 12 bases between the germline ends. CDR1 is MNHEY, CDR2 SVGAGI, per germline. DNA of the CDR3: TGTGCCAGCAGTTACACCCGGACATCTTCCTACGAGCAGTACTTC. Its protein product is CASSYTRTSSYEQYF.

This chain connects TRBV24-1 to TRBJ1-5, with 7 bases aligning to TRBD1. The CDR3 runs 16 residues. The germline CDR1 and CDR2 sequences are KGHDR and SFDVKD. V shed 4 bases and J 3 bases; nucleotides not matched to a gene: 8. The CDR3 region is CATSDHRTGDNQPQHF. In DNA, the CDR3 is TGTGCCACCAGTGACCATCGGACAGGAGACAATCAGCCCCAGCATTTT.

The chain joins TRBV4-2 to TRBJ1-2; TRBD1 matches at 8 bases. From germline, CDR1 is LGHNA and CDR2 YNFKEQ. After removal of 3 bases from V and 3 bases from J, the junction contained 6 bases not matched to a gene. The CDR3 length is 15 residues. The CDR3 reads CASSQTPGQDYGYTF. The DNA of the CDR3 is TGTGCCAGCAGCCAGACCCCGGGACAGGACTATGGCTACACCTTC.

This sequence joins TRBV11-3 and TRBJ2-5, with 7 bases aligning to TRBD2. Germline V CDR1 and CDR2: SGHNT, YENEEA. V gave up 4 bases and J gave up 5 bases; unmatched junction bases: 7. The CDR3 spans 14 residues. Written as DNA, the CDR3 is TGTGCCAGCAGCTACACGGGGGGAAAGGAGACCCAGTACTTC. Translation gives CASSYTGGKETQYF.

This clone was observed a handful of times. This rearrangement joins TRBV7-3 to TRBJ1-3, with D maybe TRBD1 (6 bases). CDR3 length equals 17 residues. Germline V lookup: CDR1 SGHTA, CDR2 FQGTGA. V lost 5 bases and J lost 0, with 17 bases in between. The CDR3 sequence is CASSLTGGLNSGNTIYF. The CDR3 coding sequence is TGTGCCAGCAGCCTGACGGGGGGCTTAAACTCTGGAAACACCATATATTTT.

The gene calls are TRBV2 and TRBJ1-1; D is unclear. This CDR3 is 12 amino acids long. Germline V gene sequence: CDR1 SNHLY, CDR2 FYNNEI. V lost 1 base to trimming and J lost 10 bases, with 10 bases between them. CDR3 bases: TGTGCCAGCAGTGAAGGGAGGGCAGCAGCTTTCTTT. Translated, it gives CASSEGRAAAFF.

The chain carries TRBV4-3 and TRBJ2-6, with D perhaps TRBD1 (5 bases). The CDR3 contains 18 residues. CDR1 LGHNA and CDR2 YSLEER come from the germline V gene. Trimming cost V 0 bases and J 2 bases, with 14 bases left between them. The CDR3 here is CASSQEGPPGAGANVLTF. As DNA, the CDR3 is TGCGCCAGCAGCCAAGAGGGGCCTCCTGGGGCTGGGGCCAACGTCCTGACTTTC.

The sample holds one count of this clone. V usage is TRBV7-9 and J usage is TRBJ2-3, with 8 bases fitting TRBD2. Trimming took 4 bases from V and 4 from J; bases not matched to a gene: 1. The CDR3 has 13 residues. In germline, CDR1 is SEHNR, CDR2 FQNEAQ (reference sequence). CDR3 sequence (DNA): TGTGCCAGCAGCTCCGGGGGGGCAGATACGCAGTATTTT. Amino acid sequence: CASSSGGADTQYF.

The chain couples TRBV19 to TRBJ1-6; no definite D call. This CDR3 spans 15 amino acids. Deletions cut 5 bases from V and 4 bases from J, with 12 bases between. Germline lookup yields CDR1 LNHDA and CDR2 SQIVND (reference sequence). CDR3 in amino acids: CASSLNRVYNSPLHF. CDR3 sequence (DNA): TGTGCCAGTAGTCTAAATCGGGTTTATAATTCACCCCTCCACTTT.

The chain combines TRBV2 with TRBJ2-3; no definite D call. With 7 bases removed from V and 5 bases from J, the gap between germline ends came to 10 bases. The CDR3 totals 12 residues. Germline V CDR1 and CDR2: SNHLY, FYNNEI. CDR3: CASNRAEDTQYF. The CDR3, as DNA: TGTGCCAGCAATCGCGCGGAAGATACGCAGTATTTT.

CDR3 loop: CASSRPELAGAADTQYF. The CDR3 DNA follows: TGCGCCAGCAGCCGTCCGGAGCTAGCGGGGGCGGCAGATACGCAGTATTTT. This chain joins TRBV5-1 and TRBJ2-3; TRBD2 agrees at 10 bases. Germline lookup yields CDR1 SGHRS and CDR2 YFSETQ. This CDR3 spans 17 amino acids. The V gene end was trimmed by 4 bases and the J gene end by 4 bases; junction bases not matched to a gene: 12.

The chain uses TRBV4-2 and TRBJ2-6, with a weak D call TRBD2 (6 bases). The CDR3 totals 17 residues. Germline CDR1 is LGHNA and CDR2 is YNFKEQ. Trimming left V 0 bases short and J 1 base short, with 10 bases between. CDR3 protein: CASSQDRGRSGANVLTF. CDR3 DNA: TGTGCCAGCAGCCAAGATCGAGGGAGGTCTGGGGCCAACGTCCTGACTTTC.

V is TRBV9 and J is TRBJ2-7, with 10 bases lining up with TRBD2. The germline V gene encodes CDR1 SGDLS and CDR2 YYNGEE. CDR3 size: 16 residues. Trimming took 4 bases from V and 3 from J; bases not matched to a gene: 10. The chain's CDR3 is CASSPRGAGGNYEQYF. CDR3 nucleotides: TGTGCCAGCAGCCCACGGGGAGCGGGGGGGAACTACGAGCAGTACTTC.

The V call is TRBV5-1, the J call TRBJ1-3, with D perhaps TRBD1 (6 bases). Per the germline V gene, CDR1 is SGHRS and CDR2 is YFSETQ. With 0 bases removed from V and 4 bases from J, the gap between germline ends came to 11 bases. The CDR3 length is 15 residues. The CDR3 loop reads CASSLETGRGNTIYF. For the CDR3, the DNA is TGCGCCAGCAGCTTGGAAACAGGGCGGGGAAACACCATATATTTT. The whole variable domain, remainder taken from reference TRBV5-1 and TRBJ1-3, is KAGVTQTPRYLIKTRGQQVTLSCSPISGHRSVSWYQQTPGQGLQFLFEYFSETQRNKGNFPGRFSGRQFSNSRSEMNVSTLELGDSALYLCASSLETGRGNTIYFGEGSWLTVV.

The CDR3 bases are TGTGCCAGCAGTGAAATCCTGCCAGTAGCCAAAAACATTCAGTACTTC. This encodes CASSEILPVAKNIQYF. The chain recombines TRBV28 with TRBJ2-4; D gene uncertain. This CDR3 has 16 residues. Trimming shortened V by 5 bases and J by 0 bases, and 14 bases separated the two germline ends. Per germline, CDR1 MDHEN and CDR2 SYDVKM.

The chain links TRBV12-3 or TRBV12-4 to TRBJ1-3; D unresolved. V lost 3 bases, J lost 4 bases, and 7 bases lay in between. This CDR3 spans 13 amino acids. The CDR3 region is CASSLTSGNTIYF. The CDR3 nucleotides are TGTGCCAGCAGTTTGACATCCGGAAACACCATATATTTT.

The CDR3 DNA reads TGCAGTGCTAGTGGACAGTTGGGAGGCGGCTACACCTTC. Amino acid sequence: CSASGQLGGGYTF. The genes are TRBV20-1 and TRBJ1-2, with D perhaps matching TRBD1 (6 bases). CDR1 DFQATT and CDR2 SNEGSKA come from the germline V gene (reference sequence). Trimming shortened V by 3 bases and J by 8 bases, and 16 bases separated the two germline ends. The CDR3 is 13 residues long.

The sample holds one count of this clone. The genes are TRBV30 and TRBJ1-1; TRBD1 is a possible D gene (5 bases). Per germline, CDR1 GTSNPN and CDR2 SVGIG (reference sequence). The CDR3 loop spans 13 amino acids. V dropped 2 bases and J dropped 3 bases, with 10 bases sitting between them. In DNA, the CDR3 is TGTGCCTGGAGTAACGGGGGGGACACTGAAGCTTTCTTT. Protein sequence: CAWSNGGDTEAFF.

The genes are TRBV28 and TRBJ1-5; D is possibly TRBD1 (6 bases). Trimming removed 6 bases from V and 1 base from J, with 22 bases in between. Germline V lookup: CDR1 MDHEN, CDR2 SYDVKM. The CDR3 is 18 amino acids. The chain's CDR3 is CASSLGGGSRWSNQPQHF. CDR3 sequence (DNA): TGTGCCAGCAGCCTTGGGGGGGGCTCAAGGTGGAGCAATCAGCCCCAGCATTTT.

V is TRBV7-3 and J is TRBJ2-1; TRBD2 matches 8 bases. The CDR3 contains 15 residues. Per germline, CDR1 SGHTA and CDR2 FQGTGA. The trim removed 5 bases at V and 9 bases at J, leaving 12 bases unmatched. In DNA form, the CDR3 reads TGTGCCAGCAGCCTCGTGTTAGCGGGGTCCGGTGAGCAGTTCTTC. Its protein is CASSLVLAGSGEQFF.

The J gene is TRBJ2-1, the V gene TRBV28; 9 bases agree with TRBD2. This CDR3 comprises 16 residues. J was trimmed by 6 bases and V by 6 bases; bases with no gene match: 12. Germline V gives CDR1 MDHEN, CDR2 SYDVKM. The CDR3 region is CASSPYGLAGTNEQFF. CDR3 DNA sequence: TGTGCCAGCAGCCCTTATGGCCTAGCGGGGACCAATGAGCAGTTCTTC.

This clone was counted once. V and J are TRBV19 and TRBJ2-2; 12 nucleotides line up with TRBD1. J gave up 5 bases and V 7 bases, and 8 bases lay outside the gene matches. The CDR3 sequence is 16 residues long. CDR1 LNHDA and CDR2 SQIVND come from the germline V gene (reference sequence). CDR3 bases: TGTGCCAGTACCCCGGGACAGGGGGCGACGACCGGGGAGCTGTTTTTT. Translating it yields CASTPGQGATTGELFF.

The rearrangement joins TRBV28 to TRBJ2-1, with D possibly matching TRBD2 (6 bases). CDR1 is MDHEN, CDR2 SYDVKM, per germline. CDR3 length equals 14 residues. V was cut by 6 bases and J by 3 bases, with 12 bases left in between. The CDR3, as DNA: TGTGCCAGCAGCCGCTACGGGGGCTACAATGAGCAGTTCTTC. This encodes CASSRYGGYNEQFF.

The rearrangement joins TRBV28 to TRBJ1-6; no clear D gene. This CDR3 comprises 14 residues. CDR1 is MDHEN and CDR2 is SYDVKM in the germline V gene. Trimming stripped 7 bases from V and 4 bases from J, with 11 bases between. The CDR3 nucleotides read TGTGCCAGCAACGCGGGGATTTATAATTCACCCCTCCACTTT. Its translation is CASNAGIYNSPLHF. Based on the CDR3 plus reference TRBV28 and TRBJ1-6, the full variable domain is DVKVTQSSRYLVKRTGEKVFLECVQDMDHENMFWYRQDPGLGLRLIYFSYDVKMKEKGDIPEGYSVSREKKERFSLILESASTNQTSMYLCASNAGIYNSPLHFGNGTRLTVT.

This rearrangement joins TRBV28 to TRBJ2-7; D may be TRBD2 (6 bases). There are 14 residues in the CDR3. Germline CDR1 and CDR2: MDHEN and SYDVKM. With 7 bases removed from V and 0 bases from J, the gap between germline ends came to 13 bases. The CDR3 region has the DNA TGTGCCAGCACCTTGGCGGGGACCTCCTACGAGCAGTACTTC. Amino acid sequence: CASTLAGTSYEQYF.